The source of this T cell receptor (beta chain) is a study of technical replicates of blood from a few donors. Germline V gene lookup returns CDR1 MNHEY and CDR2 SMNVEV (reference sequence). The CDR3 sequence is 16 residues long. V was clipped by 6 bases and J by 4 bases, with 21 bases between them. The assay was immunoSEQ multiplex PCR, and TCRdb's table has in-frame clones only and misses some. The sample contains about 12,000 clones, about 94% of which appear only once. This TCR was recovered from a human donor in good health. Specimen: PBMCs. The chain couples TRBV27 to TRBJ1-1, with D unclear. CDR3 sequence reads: CASRPLGAAGGTEAFF. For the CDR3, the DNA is TGTGCCAGCAGACCTTTAGGTGCCGCAGGTGGCACTGAAGCTTTCTTT.